This T cell receptor (beta chain) was captured in a study of identical twins (dated by TCRdb to the mid-2010s). Regarding the research as a whole: The study deep-sequenced TCR alpha and beta repertoires from monozygotic twins, unrelated adults of various ages and cord blood to test whether fetal clonotypes persist. To rule out contamination, the twin experiments were replicated at different times with different library preparation protocols.

The method was 5' RACE. The instrument was an Illumina HiSeq 2000. Template switching introduced a universal primer binding site; the final cDNA contained a unique molecular identifier, enabling accurate counting of TCR cDNA molecules. Specific primers in the conserved constant-segment region were used to synthesize first-strand cDNA for the TCR alpha and beta chains. To control for contamination, each cDNA library was double barcoded with a SMART-Mk sample barcode plus Illumina barcodes. TruSeq adapter sequences, together with Illumina sample barcodes, were added in two successive PCR steps. The TCR alpha and beta cDNA libraries were sequenced on the Illumina HiSeq platform using custom primers. The paper's data handling went like this. MiGEC processed the raw reads to extract unique molecular identifiers, while MiXCR was used to determine the CDR3 positions. Recombination models were inferred per individual with the repgenHMM and IGoR tools using an EM algorithm. Shared clonotypes were analyzed with the tcR package in R, and sharing was normalized by the product of cloneset sizes. Out-of-frame nonproductive sequences were analyzed to study raw recombination free of thymic and clonal selection effects. The public reads were quality trimmed at Q25 with fastp and then assembled into clones with MiXCR by TCRdb, keeping productive beta chains. CDR3 protein duplicates are merged, each entry listing the most common genes and DNA. TCRdb's processing, not the study's, gives the V and J calls here. The sample table shows about 530,000 distinct CDR3 sequences, and about 20% are seen once. Of the sample, 0.45% to 0.5% falls within the top ten clones.

V is cut by 1 base and J by 3 bases, and the space between the germline ends is 9 bases. From the cysteine through the phenylalanine, the CDR3 covers 15 amino acids. Here the CDR3 DNA is all that survives: 45 bases in frame from base 1. The germline V gene (reference sequence) provides CDR1 SEHNR and CDR2 FQNEAQ. The full study reports these points: Out-of-frame TCR alpha sequences shared between twins showed an excess of low generation-probability sequences compared with coincidental sharing between unrelated individuals. Zero-insertion analyses could be partly confounded by invariant T cells such as MAIT and iNKT, though diverse VJ usage argued against such confounding for most clonotypes. Abundant cord blood beta clonotypes carried fewer insertions; young adult naive repertoires showed a weaker similar trend, while memory repertoires showed none. Recombination models systematically underestimated out-of-frame TCR alpha sharing in monozygotic twins but agreed with sharing between unrelated individuals. A weaker excess of twin sharing was found in beta out-of-frame sequences because the signal-to-noise ratio was lowered by fewer shared sequences. Because the same donors could not be followed over many years, the conclusions relied on cross-sectional statistical analysis.

Regarding this clonotype: It lacks a known antigen. Per-nucleotide qualities are absent, and no much larger clonotype sits a single base away.

Every donor in the study was a healthy Caucasian. Three pairs of female monozygotic twins, all aged roughly 18 to 30 years, were included in the twin cohort. Positive isolation kits from Invitrogen were used to isolate the CD4+ and CD8+ T cell populations. The sample was also reused in another study, on yellow fever vaccine responses in identical twins. The second study's authors report: The authors reported that the T cell response to vaccination in identical twins appeared partly convergent and partly personalized. Focusing on identical twins, the study followed the T cell clones that responded to the vaccine, and did so with precision.

This receptor was taken from a young woman in good health. Here the chain combines TRBV7-9 and TRBJ1-4, and TRBD1 may be the D gene, going by 5 matching bases. Input material: CD4+ T cells sorted from blood. DNA sequence: TGTGCCAGCAGCTTAGGTATACAGGCTAATGAAAAACTGTTTTTT. This yields the protein CASSLGIQANEKLFF.